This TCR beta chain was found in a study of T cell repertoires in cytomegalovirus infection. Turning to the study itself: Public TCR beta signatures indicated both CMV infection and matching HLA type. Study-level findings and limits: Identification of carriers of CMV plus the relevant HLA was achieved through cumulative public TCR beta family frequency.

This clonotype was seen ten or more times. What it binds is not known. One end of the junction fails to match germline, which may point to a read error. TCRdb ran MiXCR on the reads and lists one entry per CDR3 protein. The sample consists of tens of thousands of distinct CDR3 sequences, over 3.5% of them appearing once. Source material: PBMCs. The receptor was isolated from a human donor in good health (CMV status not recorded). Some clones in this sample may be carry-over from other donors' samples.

In DNA form, the CDR3 reads TGTGCCAGCAGCTTCCGGGGGTCCCCCTCCTTC. This translates into CASSFRGSPSF. The rearrangement joins TRBV7-2 to TRBJ2-7; D may be TRBD2 (6 bases). Germline CDR1 SGHTA, CDR2 FQGNSA. CDR3 length: 11 residues.